These 23 T cell receptor beta chains were sequenced from one sample in a study of blood T cell repertoires in COVID-19. Here immunoSEQ multiplex PCR was the method, and the copy in TCRdb shows in-frame clones only, minus some. The data hold about 52,000 clones, with around 85% observed a single time. The material sequenced was peripheral blood. The receptor set was obtained from a woman at least 80 years old with COVID-19, enrolled during active disease.

The sample holds one count of this clone. The chain uses TRBV20-1 and TRBJ2-1, with 7 bases lining up with TRBD2. Germline lookup yields CDR1 DFQATT and CDR2 SNEGSKA (reference sequence). The CDR3 consists of 14 residues. Unmatched junction bases numbered 7, after V lost 3 bases and J lost 5 bases. The CDR3 DNA reads as TGCAGTGCTAGTTTAGCGGGTACCCACAATGAGCAGTTCTTC. It translates to CSASLAGTHNEQFF.

The chain combines TRBV10-2 with TRBJ1-1; D is perhaps TRBD1 (5 bases). V was shortened by 3 bases and J by 5 bases, with 7 bases between the two germline ends. The CDR3 sequence is 12 residues long. Germline CDR1 is WSHSY and CDR2 is SAAADI. CDR3 in DNA: TGCGCCAGCAGTGACCGGGGGACTGAAGCTTTCTTT. Translation: CASSDRGTEAFF.

The CDR3 DNA sequence: TGTGGTTCTGGGACAGGGTTGAGTGAGCAGTTCTTC. Translation gives CGSGTGLSEQFF. V is TRBV19 and J is TRBJ2-1; TRBD1 matches 9 bases. This CDR3 contains 12 residues. From germline, CDR1 is LNHDA and CDR2 SQIVND (reference sequence). Combining the CDR3 with reference TRBV19 and TRBJ2-1 gives the whole variable domain DGGITQSPKYLFRKEGQNVTLSCEQNLNHDAMYWYRQDPGQGLRLIYYSQIVNDFQKGDIAEGYSVSREKKESFPLTVTSAQKNPTAFYLCGSGTGLSEQFFGPGTRLTVL.

This clone was detected only a few times. The rearrangement links TRBV9 to TRBJ1-4; TRBD1 is a possible D gene (6 bases). CDR1 and CDR2 from the germline V gene are SGDLS and YYNGEE. The CDR3 spans 22 residues. V gave up 0 bases and J gave up 0 bases, with 27 bases separating them. CDR3 region: CASSVGLGGYGPSPATNEKLFF. The CDR3 DNA sequence: TGTGCCAGCAGCGTAGGCTTAGGGGGTTATGGACCCAGCCCTGCAACTAATGAAAAACTGTTTTTT.

The chain is built from TRBV6-2 or TRBV6-3 and TRBJ2-3; 7 bases match TRBD1. The CDR3 covers 16 residues. V dropped 5 bases and J dropped 0; count of bases not matched to a gene: 8. Germline V gene data show CDR1 as MNHEY and CDR2 as SVGEGT. This CDR3 reads CASSVTVGQSTDTQYF. For the CDR3, the DNA is TGTGCCAGCAGTGTTACTGTGGGACAGAGCACAGATACGCAGTATTTT.

The J gene is TRBJ1-6, the V gene TRBV6-6; maybe TRBD1 (5 bases). This CDR3 contains 14 residues. Germline CDR1 and CDR2: MNHNY and SVGAGI (reference sequence). V lost 5 bases and J lost 6, with 11 bases in between. CDR3 sequence (DNA): TGTGCCAGCAGTCGGGGGGGTGGTAATTCACCCCTCCACTTT. It specifies CASSRGGGNSPLHF.

V is TRBV7-2 and J is TRBJ2-7; 10 nucleotides match TRBD2. The ends lost 2 bases at V and 0 bases at J; junction bases unmatched: 10. Germline V gives CDR1 SGHTA, CDR2 FQGNSA. The CDR3 loop spans 18 amino acids. CDR3 sequence reads: CASSLTGTSVISSYEQYF. The CDR3 coding sequence is TGTGCCAGCAGCTTAACCGGGACTAGCGTAATAAGCTCCTACGAGCAGTACTTC.

J is TRBJ2-1 and V is TRBV7-3, with TRBD2 matching over 10 bases. Germline V gene lookup returns CDR1 SGHTA and CDR2 FQGTGA. The CDR3 contains 18 residues. J gave up 7 bases and V 5 bases, and 17 bases lay outside the gene matches. The CDR3 region is CASSPRQSRLAGVNEQFF. As DNA, the CDR3 is TGTGCCAGCAGCCCCCGGCAGTCTCGGCTAGCGGGAGTTAATGAGCAGTTCTTC.

The chain links TRBV3-1 (or the pseudogene TRBV3-2) to TRBJ2-1; TRBD2 matches at 13 bases. The junction had 9 bases not matched to a gene; V was cut back by 3 bases and J by 10 bases. The germline V gene has CDR1 LGHDT and CDR2 YNNKEL (reference sequence). The CDR3 sequence is 16 residues long. The DNA for the CDR3 is TGTGCCAGCAGCCAGGCCGGACTAGCGGGAGTACAGGAGCAGTTCTTC. Encoded protein: CASSQAGLAGVQEQFF.

The V call is TRBV7-9, the J call TRBJ2-3; 7 bases line up with TRBD2. The CDR3 consists of 18 residues. After removal of 4 bases from V and 0 bases from J, the junction contained 13 bases not matched to a gene. Germline loops: CDR1 SEHNR, CDR2 FQNEAQ (reference sequence). The DNA for the CDR3 is TGTGCCAGCAGCTACGGGGCCAGCGGGGATGGTAGCACAGATACGCAGTATTTT. Translating gives CASSYGASGDGSTDTQYF.

This clone showed up just a few times. This chain links TRBV4-1 with TRBJ2-7; 8 bases are shared with TRBD1. Trimming at V came to 3 bases and at J to 3 bases, leaving 13 bases not matched to a gene. There are 17 residues in the CDR3. CDR1 is MGHRA, CDR2 YSYEKL, per germline. CDR3 sequence (DNA): TGCGCCAGCAGCCAGGACCCAGGGGGCTTTCCGGTCTACGAGCAGTACTTC. This encodes CASSQDPGGFPVYEQYF.

The rearrangement joins TRBV2 to TRBJ2-7; weak D call: TRBD2 (5 bases). The CDR3 consists of 13 residues. In germline, CDR1 is SNHLY, CDR2 FYNNEI. The V end lost 5 bases, the J end lost 1 base, and 9 bases lay between the germline ends. The CDR3 nucleotides read TGTGCCAGCAGTACCCGGGATTCCTACGAGCAGTACTTC. Protein sequence: CASSTRDSYEQYF.

This chain links TRBV7-3 with TRBJ2-3; TRBD2 agrees at 12 bases. Germline V gene lookup returns CDR1 SGHTA and CDR2 FQGTGA. This CDR3 has 17 amino acids. J gave up 4 bases and V 5 bases, and 10 bases lay outside the gene matches. The CDR3 loop reads CASSLWTSGNIPDTQYF. Here the CDR3 DNA reads TGTGCCAGCAGCCTTTGGACTAGCGGGAACATTCCAGATACGCAGTATTTT.

The rearrangement links TRBV7-9 to TRBJ1-1; 7 positions agree with TRBD1. CDR3 length: 14 residues. With V trimmed by 5 bases and J by 1 base, 4 bases remained unmatched. The V gene's germline CDR1 is SEHNR and CDR2 FQNEAQ (reference sequence). The CDR3 DNA reads TGTGCCAGCAGCCGGGCAGGGGGGAACACTGAAGCTTTCTTT. It encodes CASSRAGGNTEAFF.

This chain joins TRBV11-2 and TRBJ2-1; TRBD2 is a possible D gene (5 bases). The germline gives CDR1 SGHAT, CDR2 FQNNGV. V shed 6 bases and J shed 3 bases, with 9 bases lying between them. The CDR3 runs 13 residues. As DNA, the CDR3 is TGTGCCAGCAGGCTGGCGGGCTACAATGAGCAGTTCTTC. Translating gives CASRLAGYNEQFF.

The chain couples TRBV19 to TRBJ2-1, with D possibly being TRBD2 (5 bases). Germline V gene lookup returns CDR1 LNHDA and CDR2 SQIVND (reference sequence). This CDR3 spans 15 amino acids. Trimming stripped 7 bases from V and 6 bases from J, with 19 bases between. Written as DNA, the CDR3 is TGTGCCAGTATGAGGACTCCTACCTTTGGCAATGAGCAGTTCTTC. It translates to CASMRTPTFGNEQFF. Using reference TRBV19 and TRBJ2-1 for the parts outside the CDR3, the full variable domain is DGGITQSPKYLFRKEGQNVTLSCEQNLNHDAMYWYRQDPGQGLRLIYYSQIVNDFQKGDIAEGYSVSREKKESFPLTVTSAQKNPTAFYLCASMRTPTFGNEQFFGPGTRLTVL.

The V call is TRBV18, the J call TRBJ1-1; 9 nucleotides agree with TRBD1. The CDR3 has 15 residues. V dropped 2 bases and J dropped 5; count of bases not matched to a gene: 6. CDR1 KGHSH and CDR2 LQKENI come from the germline V gene. In DNA form, the CDR3 reads TGTGCCAGCTCACCAACAACAGGGGGCGCAACTGAAGCTTTCTTT. It is translated as CASSPTTGGATEAFF.

The V gene is TRBV7-9, the J gene TRBJ2-1; 10 bases agree with TRBD2. Germline V CDR1 and CDR2: SEHNR, FQNEAQ (reference sequence). V lost 10 bases to trimming and J lost 8 bases; unmatched junction nucleotides: 17. The CDR3 sequence is 16 residues long. The DNA for the CDR3 is TGTGCCATCCCCCCCCCAGCGGGAGGGCCTCGGGATGAGCAGTTCTTC. Amino acid sequence: CAIPPPAGGPRDEQFF. Full variable domain (missing parts from reference TRBV7-9 and TRBJ2-1): DTGVSQNPRHKITKRGQNVTFRCDPISEHNRLYWYRQTLGQGPEFLTYFQNEAQLEKSRLLSDRFSAERPKGSFSTLEIQRTEQGDSAMYLCAIPPPAGGPRDEQFFGPGTRLTVL.

This clone was seen once. V usage is TRBV29-1 and J usage is TRBJ1-1; D gene uncertain. The ends were cut back, 6 bases at V and 0 bases at J, with 11 bases in the middle. This CDR3 comprises 13 residues. CDR1 is SQVTM and CDR2 is ANQGSEA in the germline V gene. The CDR3 loop reads CSVLRIMNTEAFF. The CDR3 region has the DNA TGCAGCGTGCTCAGGATCATGAACACTGAAGCTTTCTTT.

The chain joins TRBV3-1 (or the pseudogene TRBV3-2) to TRBJ2-7, with 9 nucleotides matching TRBD2. V lost 0 bases and J lost 7; bases outside the gene matches: 13. CDR3 size: 17 residues. Germline V lookup: CDR1 LGHDT, CDR2 YNNKEL (reference sequence). CDR3 loop: CASSQEGSRGRAREQYF. The CDR3 DNA reads TGTGCCAGCAGCCAAGAGGGGTCTCGCGGGAGGGCCAGGGAGCAGTACTTC.

Remarks on this clone: An end of the junction differs from the germline gene, which may be a read error. The V gene is TRBV7-7, the J gene TRBJ2-1, with 8 bases aligning to TRBD2. The CDR3 has 15 amino acids. CDR1 is SSHAT and CDR2 is FNYEAQ in the germline V gene (reference sequence). The CDR3 loop reads CASSALGSGMNEQFF. CDR3 nucleotides: TGTGCTAGCAGCGCATTGGGTAGCGGGATGAATGAGCAGTTCTTC. Complete variable domain (other parts from reference TRBV7-7 and TRBJ2-1): GAGVSQSPRYKVTKRGQDVTLRCDPISSHATLYWYQQALGQGPEFLTYFNYEAQPDKSGLPSDRFSAERPEGSISTLTIQRTEQRDSAMYRCASSALGSGMNEQFFGPGTRLTVL.

The chain employs TRBV18 and TRBJ2-1; 8 bases align to TRBD1. CDR3 length equals 14 residues. The junction had 3 bases not matched to a gene; V was cut back by 6 bases and J by 2 bases. The germline V gene has CDR1 KGHSH and CDR2 LQKENI. CDR3 sequence: CASSQQGAYNEQFF. Written as DNA, the CDR3 is TGTGCCAGCTCTCAACAGGGGGCCTACAATGAGCAGTTCTTC.

J is TRBJ1-1 and V is TRBV7-2; the D gene is possibly TRBD1 (6 bases). V lost 1 base and J lost 7, with 10 bases in between. The CDR3 totals 13 residues. Germline V gene data show CDR1 as SGHTA and CDR2 as FQGNSA. The DNA of the CDR3 is TGTGCCAGCAGCTTAGGAGGACAGTTTGAAGCTTTCTTT. This gives the protein CASSLGGQFEAFF.